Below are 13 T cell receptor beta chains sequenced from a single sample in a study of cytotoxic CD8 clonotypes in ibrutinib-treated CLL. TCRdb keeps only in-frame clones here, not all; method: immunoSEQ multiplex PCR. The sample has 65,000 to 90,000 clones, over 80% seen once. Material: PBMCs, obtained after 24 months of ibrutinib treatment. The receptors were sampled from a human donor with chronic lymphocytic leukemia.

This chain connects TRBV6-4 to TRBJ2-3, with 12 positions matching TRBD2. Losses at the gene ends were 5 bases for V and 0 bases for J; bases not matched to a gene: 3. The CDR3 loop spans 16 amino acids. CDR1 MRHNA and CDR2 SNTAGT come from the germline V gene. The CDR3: CASSPTSGGSTDTQYF. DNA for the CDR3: TGTGCCAGCAGTCCGACTAGCGGGGGTAGCACAGATACGCAGTATTTT.

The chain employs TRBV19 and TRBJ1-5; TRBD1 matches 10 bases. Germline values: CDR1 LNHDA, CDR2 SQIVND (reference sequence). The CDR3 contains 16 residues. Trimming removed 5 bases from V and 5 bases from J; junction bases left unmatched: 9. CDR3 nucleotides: TGTGCCAGTAGTCCGGGGGACAGGGGCAAATATCAGCCCCAGCATTTT. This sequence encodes CASSPGDRGKYQPQHF.

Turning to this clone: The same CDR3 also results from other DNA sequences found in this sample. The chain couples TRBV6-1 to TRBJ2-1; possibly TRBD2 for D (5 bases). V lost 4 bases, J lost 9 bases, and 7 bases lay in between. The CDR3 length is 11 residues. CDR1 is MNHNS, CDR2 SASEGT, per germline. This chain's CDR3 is CASSVRGEQFF. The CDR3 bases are TGTGCCAGCAGTGTCCGGGGTGAGCAGTTCTTC.

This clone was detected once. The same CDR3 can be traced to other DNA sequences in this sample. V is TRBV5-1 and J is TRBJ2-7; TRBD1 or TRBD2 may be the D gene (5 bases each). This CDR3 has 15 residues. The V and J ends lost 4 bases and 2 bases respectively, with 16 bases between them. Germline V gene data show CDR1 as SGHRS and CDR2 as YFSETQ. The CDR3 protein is CASSPPGTGAYEQYF. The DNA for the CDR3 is TGCGCCAGCAGCCCACCCGGGACCGGGGCCTACGAGCAGTACTTC.

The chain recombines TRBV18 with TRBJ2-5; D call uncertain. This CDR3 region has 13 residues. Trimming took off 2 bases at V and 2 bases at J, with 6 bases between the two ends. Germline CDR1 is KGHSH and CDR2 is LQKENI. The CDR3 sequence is CASSPGSQETQYF. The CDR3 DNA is TGTGCCAGCTCACCAGGGTCTCAAGAGACCCAGTACTTC. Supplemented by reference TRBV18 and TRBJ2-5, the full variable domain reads NAGVMQNPRHLVRRRGQEARLRCSPMKGHSHVYWYRQLPEEGLKFMVYLQKENIIDESGMPKERFSAEFPKEGPSILRIQQVVRGDSAAYFCASSPGSQETQYFGPGTRLLVL.

The CDR3 region has the DNA TGCAGCGCCGCTACAGGGGCCTATGGCTACACCTTC. It encodes CSAATGAYGYTF. The chain is built from TRBV29-1 and TRBJ1-2; 7 bases line up with TRBD1. Trimming took 7 bases from V and 4 from J; bases not matched to a gene: 6. CDR3 length equals 12 residues. CDR1 and CDR2 from the germline V gene are SQVTM and ANQGSEA.

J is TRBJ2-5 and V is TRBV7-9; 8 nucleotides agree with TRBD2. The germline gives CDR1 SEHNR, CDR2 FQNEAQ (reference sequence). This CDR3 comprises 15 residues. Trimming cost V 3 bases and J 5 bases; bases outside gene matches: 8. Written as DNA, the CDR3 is TGTGCCAGCAGCTTGCGGACTAGCCTTAGGGAGACCCAGTACTTC. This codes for CASSLRTSLRETQYF. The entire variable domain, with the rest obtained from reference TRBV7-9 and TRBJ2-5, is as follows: DTGVSQNPRHKITKRGQNVTFRCDPISEHNRLYWYRQTLGQGPEFLTYFQNEAQLEKSRLLSDRFSAERPKGSFSTLEIQRTEQGDSAMYLCASSLRTSLRETQYFGPGTRLLVL.

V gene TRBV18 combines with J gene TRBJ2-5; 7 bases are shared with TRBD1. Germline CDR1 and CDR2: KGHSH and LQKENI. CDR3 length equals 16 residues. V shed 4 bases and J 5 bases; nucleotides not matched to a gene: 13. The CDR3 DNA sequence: TGTGCCAGCTCACAAACTCGTCGGACAGGATGGGAGACCCAGTACTTC. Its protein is CASSQTRRTGWETQYF.

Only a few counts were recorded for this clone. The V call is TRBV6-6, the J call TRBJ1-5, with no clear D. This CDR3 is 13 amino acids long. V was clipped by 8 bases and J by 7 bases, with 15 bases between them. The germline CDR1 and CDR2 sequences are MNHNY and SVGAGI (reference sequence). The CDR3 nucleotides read TGTGCCAGCCGGATCCTACCAGACCAGCCCCAGCATTTT. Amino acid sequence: CASRILPDQPQHF.

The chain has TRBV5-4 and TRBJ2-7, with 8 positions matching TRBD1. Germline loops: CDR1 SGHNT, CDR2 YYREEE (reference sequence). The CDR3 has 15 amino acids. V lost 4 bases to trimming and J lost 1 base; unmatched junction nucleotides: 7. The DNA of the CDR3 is TGTGCCAGCAGCCCAGGGGGCGGAAGGTCCTACGAGCAGTACTTC. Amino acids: CASSPGGGRSYEQYF.

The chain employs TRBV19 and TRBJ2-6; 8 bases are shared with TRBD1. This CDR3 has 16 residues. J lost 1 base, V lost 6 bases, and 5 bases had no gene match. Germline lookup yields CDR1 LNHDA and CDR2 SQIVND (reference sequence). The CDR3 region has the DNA TGTGCCAGTAGACCCGGACAGGGATCTGGGGCCAACGTCCTGACTTTC. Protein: CASRPGQGSGANVLTF.

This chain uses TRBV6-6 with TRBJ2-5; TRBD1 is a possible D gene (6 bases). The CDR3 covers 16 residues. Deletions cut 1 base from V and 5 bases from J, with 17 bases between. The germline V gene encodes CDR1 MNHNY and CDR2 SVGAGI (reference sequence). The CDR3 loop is CASSYFNMGAAETQYF. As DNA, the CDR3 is TGTGCCAGCAGTTACTTCAATATGGGGGCGGCGGAGACCCAGTACTTC.

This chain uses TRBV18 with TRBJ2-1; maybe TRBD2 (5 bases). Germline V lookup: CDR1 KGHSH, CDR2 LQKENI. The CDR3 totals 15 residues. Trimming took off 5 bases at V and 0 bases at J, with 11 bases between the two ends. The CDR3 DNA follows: TGTGCCAGCTCAAAGGACGGAGGCTCCTACAATGAGCAGTTCTTC. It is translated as CASSKDGGSYNEQFF.